These 5 T cell receptor beta chains share one sample of origin, sequenced in a study of T cell clonality in common variable immunodeficiency. Generated by immunoSEQ multiplex PCR, the TCRdb table keeps only in-frame clones and is missing some. The record shows roughly 52,000 clones for this sample, with no singletons present. Sequenced material: peripheral blood mononuclear cells. The source of these receptors is a person between 18 and 75 years old in good health.

This clone was seen ten or more times. Partial CDR3 DNA: TGCAGCGTCTCAGGACAGGGAGGACTAGAAAAA. This gives the protein CSVSGQGGLEK. In full, the CDR3 is CSVSGQGGLEKLFF. This chain joins TRBV29-1 and TRBJ1-4, with 8 bases identical to TRBD1. The read ends 3 residues shy of where the CDR3 ends; the end is completed using the germline J gene. The V gene end was trimmed by 6 bases and the J gene end by 8 bases; junction bases not matched to a gene: 11. The length of the CDR3 is 14 residues. Germline V CDR1 and CDR2: SQVTM, ANQGSEA.

This clone has just a few counts. The CDR3 goes on 3 residues after the read ends, and that part is filled in from the germline J gene. Additional DNA sequences in this sample encode the identical CDR3. The rearrangement uses TRBV20-1 and TRBJ2-1; TRBD2 aligns across 9 bases. Unmatched junction bases numbered 14, after V lost 6 bases and J lost 8 bases. The CDR3 covers 15 residues. The germline V gene has CDR1 DFQATT and CDR2 SNEGSKA (reference sequence). The sequenced CDR3 bases are TGCAGTGCCTCTGGAGCGGGAGGAGCTCTCGATGAG. This sequence encodes CSASGAGGALDE. The entire CDR3 is CSASGAGGALDEQFF.

This clone was seen a handful of times. At one end the junction does not follow the germline gene, possibly because of a read error. The CDR3 goes on 3 residues after the read ends, and that part is filled in from the germline J gene. In the same sample, other DNA sequences code for this CDR3. This sequence joins TRBV7-6 and TRBJ1-2; 11 positions match TRBD1. The CDR3 contains 14 residues. Germline CDR1 reads SGHVS; CDR2 reads FNYEAQ. CDR3 sequence reads: CASSARTGGDGYTF. The covered CDR3 bases are TGTGCCAGCAGCGCTAGGACAGGGGGCGATGGA.

This clone was seen at least ten times. Read data end 3 residues before the CDR3 end; the end is taken from the germline J gene. V gene TRBV20-1 combines with J gene TRBJ2-5, with 7 bases aligning to TRBD1. The CDR3 extends over 19 amino acids. V was clipped by 0 bases and J by 1 base; unmatched bases: 17. Per germline, CDR1 DFQATT and CDR2 SNEGSKA (reference sequence). Partial CDR3 DNA: TGCAGTGCTAGAGAGTGGGGAAGACAGGGCTCCCCCGGCCAAGAGACC. Translating gives CSAREWGRQGSPGQET. The CDR3 reads in full as CSAREWGRQGSPGQETQYF.

A word on this clone: An end of the junction differs from the germline gene, which may be a read error. The CDR3 is cut off 3 residues early in the read; its end comes from the germline J gene. The chain combines TRBV7-7 with TRBJ2-3; 10 nucleotides agree with TRBD2. The CDR3 totals 16 residues. Per the germline V gene, CDR1 is SSHAT and CDR2 is FNYEAQ (reference sequence). The CDR3 DNA, read in part, is TGTGCTAGCAGCCTAGAACTAGCGGGAATGGCAGATACG. It yields the protein CASSLELAGMADT. The whole CDR3 is CASSLELAGMADTQYF. Full variable domain (outside the CDR3, taken from reference TRBV7-7 and TRBJ2-3): GAGVSQSPRYKVTKRGQDVTLRCDPISSHATLYWYQQALGQGPEFLTYFNYEAQPDKSGLPSDRFSAERPEGSISTLTIQRTEQRDSAMYRCASSLELAGMADTQYFGPGTRLTVL.